The clone carrying this TCR beta chain was seen only once. Antigen unknown. The protocol was immunoSEQ multiplex PCR, while the TCRdb copy is restricted to in-frame clones and leaves out a portion. The table records 150,000 or so clones, approximately 81% of them present only once. The data were taken from a study of cytotoxic CD8 clonotypes in ibrutinib-treated CLL. Study-wide results and caveats: Baseline levels of clonality went above those of age-matched healthy donors and moved with circulating CD8+ T-cell counts. Clonality increased at ibrutinib response, then returned toward baseline at progression.

The CDR3 contains 13 residues. Germline CDR1 and CDR2: SGDLS and YYNGEE. Trimming left V 4 bases short and J 6 bases short, with 13 bases between. The authors obtained approximately 2 micrograms of genomic DNA from cryopreserved PBMCs for TCR beta libraries. The sequence derives from a human donor with chronic lymphocytic leukemia. The material sequenced was PBMCs, taken after 12 months of ibrutinib treatment. The chain uses TRBV9 and TRBJ1-2; tentatively, D is TRBD1 (5 bases). CDR3 nucleotide sequence: TGTGCCAGCAGCCGCACAATGACAGATGGCTACACCTTC. Translated: CASSRTMTDGYTF.